The 2 T cell receptor beta chains below were found in one sample sequenced in a study of response to subunit inactivated influenza vaccine. TCRdb re-derived calls from the RT-PCR reads in MiXCR, one entry per CDR3 protein. The sample contains some 500,000 distinct CDR3 sequences, 16% of which appear only once. The sequenced sample was CD4+ T cells sorted from PBMCs, obtained 23 to 25 months after vaccination. The receptors originated from a man in his fifties or sixties who received an inactivated influenza vaccine.

This clonotype was observed a few times. The chain couples TRBV9 to TRBJ1-1; D remains ambiguous. Trimming left V 3 bases short and J 1 base short, with 16 bases between. This CDR3 has 16 residues. CDR1 and CDR2 from the germline V gene are SGDLS and YYNGEE. CDR3: CASSARARSENTEAFF. The CDR3 nucleotides are TGTGCCAGCAGCGCCCGGGCCCGGTCTGAGAACACTGAAGCTTTCTTT.

Worth noting for this clonotype: Mismatch with germline at one junction end may stem from a read error. The rearrangement links TRBV7-4 to TRBJ2-1, with no clear D. This CDR3 has 19 amino acids. The germline V gene has CDR1 SGHVT and CDR2 SQSDAQ. For the CDR3, the DNA is TGTGCCTGCAGCCGCGGTGGTGGGATCCAAGTAACCTCCTACAATGAGCAGTTCTTC. This encodes CACSRGGGIQVTSYNEQFF.